This TCR beta chain emerged from a study of STAT5B mutations in CD4+ large granular lymphocyte leukemia. Study conclusions and caveats: About 24% of private leukemic clonotypes occurred rarely in other patients' non-leukemic repertoires. Top patient clones used TRBV06 genes more often: 8/27 versus 2/35 in controls.

About this clone itself: Its matching antigen is unknown.

As originally analysed: Productive clonotypes were detectable down to 2.59 x 10-5 frequency. TCRdb's table, derived via immunoSEQ multiplex PCR, lists solely in-frame clones and lacks some. The V and J calls and clone size are taken from that table; D and trimming were inferred from the DNA. The sample contains some 40,000 clones, 70% to 90% of which appear only once. The CDR3 extends over 14 amino acids. Germline CDR1 and CDR2: MNHNS and SASEGT. The V and J ends lost 2 bases and 2 bases respectively, with 10 bases between them. The chain couples TRBV6-1 to TRBJ2-7; unclear D gene. Sequencing was carried out using CD4+ T cells from blood buffy coats. This TCR was recovered from a human donor in good health. CDR3 sequence (DNA): TGTGCCAGCAGTGAATGGTTACAGACCTACGAGCAGTACTTC. Encoded protein: CASSEWLQTYEQYF.